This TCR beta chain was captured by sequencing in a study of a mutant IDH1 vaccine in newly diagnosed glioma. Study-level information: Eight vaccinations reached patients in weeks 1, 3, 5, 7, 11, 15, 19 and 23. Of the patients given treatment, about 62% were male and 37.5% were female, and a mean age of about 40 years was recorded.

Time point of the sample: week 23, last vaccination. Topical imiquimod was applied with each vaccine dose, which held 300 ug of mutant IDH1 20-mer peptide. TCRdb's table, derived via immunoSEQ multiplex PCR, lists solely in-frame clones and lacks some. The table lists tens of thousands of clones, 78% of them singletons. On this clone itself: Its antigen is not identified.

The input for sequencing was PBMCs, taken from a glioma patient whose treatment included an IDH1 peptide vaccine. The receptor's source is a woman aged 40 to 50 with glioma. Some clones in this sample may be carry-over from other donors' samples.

The DNA of the CDR3 is TGTGCCAGCAGCCCGGGACTAAGCTCCTACGAGCAGTACTTC. Protein sequence: CASSPGLSSYEQYF. V gene TRBV7-9 combines with J gene TRBJ2-7; 7 nucleotides line up with TRBD2. V trimming: 5 bases; J trimming: 0 bases; junction bases outside the gene matches: 4. Germline V gene sequence: CDR1 SEHNR, CDR2 FQNEAQ (reference sequence). CDR3 length: 14 amino acids. Combining the CDR3 with reference TRBV7-9 and TRBJ2-7 gives the whole variable domain DTGVSQNPRHKITKRGQNVTFRCDPISEHNRLYWYRQTLGQGPEFLTYFQNEAQLEKSRLLSDRFSAERPKGSFSTLEIQRTEQGDSAMYLCASSPGLSSYEQYFGPGTRLTVT.